One and the same sample provided the 19 T cell receptor beta chains below, sequenced in a study of blood T cell repertoires in COVID-19. Assay used: immunoSEQ multiplex PCR; TCRdb lists only in-frame clones, some missing. In the table there are over 80,000 clones, around four fifths of which are singletons. The material sequenced was peripheral blood. These receptors originate from a woman in her sixties or seventies with acute or convalescent COVID-19.

The rearrangement joins TRBV5-8 to TRBJ1-5; 12 bases match TRBD1. This CDR3 comprises 18 residues. The V and J ends lost 1 base and 4 bases, in that order; junction bases with no gene match: 9. The germline gives CDR1 SGHTS, CDR2 YDEGEE. CDR3 residues: CASSLLIRDRGQNQPQHF. CDR3 nucleotide sequence: TGTGCCAGCAGCTTGTTGATCCGGGACAGGGGGCAGAATCAGCCCCAGCATTTT. Variable domain in full (rest from reference TRBV5-8 and TRBJ1-5): EAGVTQSPTHLIKTRGQQATLRCSPISGHTSVYWYQQALGLGLQFLLWYDEGEERNRGNFPPRFSGRQFPNYSSELNVNALELEDSALYLCASSLLIRDRGQNQPQHFGDGTRLSIL.

The V and J genes are TRBV7-8 and TRBJ1-5, with 7 bases fitting TRBD1. In germline, CDR1 is SGHVS, CDR2 FQNEAQ. Losses at the gene ends were 1 base for V and 0 bases for J; bases not matched to a gene: 6. The CDR3 runs to 17 residues. The CDR3 nucleotides read TGTGCCAGCAGCTTAGAGGGGACAGCATATAGCAATCAGCCCCAGCATTTT. Translating gives CASSLEGTAYSNQPQHF.

The chain carries TRBV5-1 and TRBJ1-2; D perhaps matches TRBD1 (5 bases). V was cut by 1 base and J by 7 bases, with 23 bases left in between. Germline loops: CDR1 SGHRS, CDR2 YFSETQ. The CDR3 spans 17 residues. As DNA, the CDR3 is TGCGCCAGCAGCTTGTCTAGTGACAGCTCCACTGACGGTGGCTACACCTTC. The encoded protein is CASSLSSDSSTDGGYTF.

The chain is built from TRBV3-1 (or the pseudogene TRBV3-2) and TRBJ1-1; D possibly corresponds to TRBD1 (6 bases). CDR3 length: 18 amino acids. Germline V lookup: CDR1 LGHDT, CDR2 YNNKEL (reference sequence). Trimming took off 4 bases at V and 0 bases at J, with 21 bases between the two ends. CDR3 sequence reads: CASSRYPGRGPMNTEAFF. DNA of the CDR3: TGTGCCAGCAGCCGTTACCCGGGCAGGGGCCCCATGAACACTGAAGCTTTCTTT.

V usage is TRBV5-4 and J usage is TRBJ2-5; 7 positions match TRBD2. Germline V gene lookup returns CDR1 SGHNT and CDR2 YYREEE (reference sequence). V was clipped by 2 bases and J by 4 bases; unmatched bases: 5. The CDR3 covers 14 residues. CDR3 bases: TGTGCCAGCAGCTTCCCGGGGGAGGGAGAGACCCAGTACTTC. Amino acids: CASSFPGEGETQYF.

This clone was found once. The chain has TRBV7-2 and TRBJ1-2; TRBD1 aligns across 7 bases. The germline gives CDR1 SGHTA, CDR2 FQGNSA. The CDR3 has 14 amino acids. V lost 3 bases to trimming and J lost 4 bases; unmatched junction nucleotides: 5. The CDR3 bases are TGTGCCAGCAGCTTGTGGGACAGCGGCTATGGCTACACCTTC. Its protein product is CASSLWDSGYGYTF. The full variable domain, its missing parts supplied by reference TRBV7-2 and TRBJ1-2, is GAGVSQSPSNKVTEKGKDVELRCDPISGHTALYWYRQSLGQGLEFLIYFQGNSAPDKSGLPSDRFSAERTGGSVSTLTIQRTQQEDSAVYLCASSLWDSGYGYTFGSGTRLTVV.

This rearrangement joins TRBV2 to TRBJ2-3, with TRBD2 matching over 13 bases. The V segment lost 6 bases and the J segment 6 bases; nucleotides outside the gene matches: 6. Germline V gene lookup returns CDR1 SNHLY and CDR2 FYNNEI. CDR3 length equals 15 residues. CDR3 sequence (DNA): TGTGCCAGCAGGGGGGGACTAGCGGGGATCGATACGCAGTATTTT. Amino acid sequence: CASRGGLAGIDTQYF.

This clone came up once. The chain uses TRBV24-1 and TRBJ1-1; 7 bases line up with TRBD1. With 7 bases clipped from V and 4 bases from J, the junction kept 5 bases outside the gene matches. The CDR3 runs 13 residues. Germline CDR1 is KGHDR and CDR2 is SFDVKD. The CDR3 DNA sequence: TGTGCCACCAGCTTGACAGGGTTCACTGAAGCTTTCTTT. It is translated as CATSLTGFTEAFF.

The count of this clone is one. This chain uses TRBV19 with TRBJ1-4, with D maybe TRBD1 (6 bases). Trimming removed 0 bases at V and 10 bases at J, with 15 bases between. Germline CDR1 reads LNHDA; CDR2 reads SQIVND (reference sequence). The CDR3 has 15 amino acids. In DNA form, the CDR3 reads TGTGCCAGTAGTATAGATCTAACAGGGCCGGTAAAACTGTTTTTT. It encodes CASSIDLTGPVKLFF.

The gene calls are TRBV5-6 and TRBJ1-5, with D unclear. The germline CDR1 and CDR2 sequences are SGHDT and YYEEEE. Trimming left V 4 bases short and J 2 bases short, with 13 bases between. The CDR3 length is 15 residues. CDR3 residues: CASSPRDIGNQPQHF. The CDR3 DNA is TGTGCCAGCAGCCCCCGGGATATAGGCAATCAGCCCCAGCATTTT.

The chain has TRBV11-1 and TRBJ2-2; 9 bases are a match to TRBD2. Germline-derived CDR1 and CDR2 are SGHAT and FQDESV (reference sequence). This CDR3 has 16 residues. After removal of 5 bases from V and 2 bases from J, the junction contained 6 bases not matched to a gene. In DNA form, the CDR3 reads TGTGCCAGCAGCCTTCAGACTAGCGGAAACACCGGGGAGCTGTTTTTT. Protein: CASSLQTSGNTGELFF.

V is TRBV2 and J is TRBJ2-1; 10 bases map to TRBD2. The V segment lost 3 bases and the J segment 6 bases; nucleotides outside the gene matches: 5. Germline V gene lookup returns CDR1 SNHLY and CDR2 FYNNEI. The CDR3 is 15 residues long. The CDR3 sequence: CASSDLAGGTNEQFF. CDR3 nucleotide sequence: TGTGCCAGCAGTGATTTAGCGGGGGGAACCAATGAGCAGTTCTTC.

V and J are TRBV4-3 and TRBJ2-7, with 7 positions matching TRBD1. V lost 4 bases to trimming and J lost 0 bases; unmatched junction nucleotides: 6. The CDR3 sequence is 15 residues long. Germline CDR1 reads LGHNA; CDR2 reads YSLEER. The DNA of the CDR3 is TGCGCCAGCAGCCTTGGGACAGAGACCTCCTACGAGCAGTACTTC. Translation gives CASSLGTETSYEQYF.

The chain employs TRBV12-3 or TRBV12-4 and TRBJ1-1; 8 positions match TRBD1. Trimming cost V 6 bases and J 5 bases; bases outside gene matches: 5. The CDR3 is 13 residues long. CDR3 amino acids: CASSQTGGTEAFF. The CDR3 DNA is TGTGCCAGCAGCCAAACAGGGGGTACTGAAGCTTTCTTT.

The chain is built from TRBV4-1 and TRBJ2-6, with TRBD1 as a possible D gene (5 bases). The CDR3 covers 15 residues. Germline-derived CDR1 and CDR2 are MGHRA and YSYEKL. V was shortened by 5 bases and J by 3 bases, with 11 bases between the two germline ends. The CDR3 sequence: CASSIRGFGANVLTF. CDR3 nucleotide sequence: TGCGCCAGCAGCATAAGGGGTTTTGGGGCCAACGTCCTGACTTTC.

In its sample, this clone was seen once. This chain uses TRBV5-6 with TRBJ2-1; 12 positions match TRBD2. CDR1 is SGHDT, CDR2 YYEEEE, per germline. Trimming took 4 bases from V and 7 from J; bases not matched to a gene: 9. The CDR3 runs 16 residues. CDR3 in DNA: TGTGCCAGCAGCGCACTAGCGGGGGGCCTTTCTAATGAGCAGTTCTTC. It is translated as CASSALAGGLSNEQFF.

The genes are TRBV6-5 and TRBJ1-2; no clear D gene. This CDR3 has 14 residues. The ends were cut back, 4 bases at V and 0 bases at J, with 9 bases in the middle. Germline V gene data show CDR1 as MNHEY and CDR2 as SVGAGI. For the CDR3, the DNA is TGTGCCAGCAGTTCCACAGCCTCTAACTATGGCTACACCTTC. Translation gives CASSSTASNYGYTF.

The genes are TRBV29-1 and TRBJ2-7, with 7 bases that match TRBD2. The germline gives CDR1 SQVTM, CDR2 ANQGSEA. J gave up 5 bases and V 0 bases, and 16 bases lay outside the gene matches. CDR3 size: 17 residues. Here the CDR3 DNA reads TGCAGCGTTGAAGATTATCCCTCCCTGGCGGGAGTGAACGAGCAGTACTTC. This sequence encodes CSVEDYPSLAGVNEQYF.

This clone has only one observation. The chain has TRBV19 and TRBJ1-2; tentative D call: TRBD1 (6 bases). Trimming shortened V by 9 bases and J by 0 bases, and 14 bases separated the two germline ends. Germline V CDR1 and CDR2: LNHDA, SQIVND (reference sequence). The CDR3 is 14 residues long. The CDR3 reads CASKQGPANYGYTF. The CDR3 nucleotides are TGTGCCAGCAAACAGGGACCAGCTAACTATGGCTACACCTTC.